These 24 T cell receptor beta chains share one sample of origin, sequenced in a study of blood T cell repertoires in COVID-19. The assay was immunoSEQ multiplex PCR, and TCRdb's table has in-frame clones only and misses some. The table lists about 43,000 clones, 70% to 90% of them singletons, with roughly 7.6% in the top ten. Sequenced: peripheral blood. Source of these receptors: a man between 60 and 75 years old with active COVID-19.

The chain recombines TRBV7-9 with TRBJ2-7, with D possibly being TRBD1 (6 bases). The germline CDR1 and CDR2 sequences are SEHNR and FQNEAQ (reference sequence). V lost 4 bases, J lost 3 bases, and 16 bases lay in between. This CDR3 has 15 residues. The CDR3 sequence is CASSSGASPYYEQYF. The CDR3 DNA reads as TGTGCCAGCAGCTCAGGGGCCAGCCCTTACTACGAGCAGTACTTC.

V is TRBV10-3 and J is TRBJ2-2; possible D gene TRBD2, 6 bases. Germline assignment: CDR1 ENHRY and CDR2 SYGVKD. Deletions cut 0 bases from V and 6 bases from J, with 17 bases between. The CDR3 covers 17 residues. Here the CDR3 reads CAISESSDSGLPGELFF. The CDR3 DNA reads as TGTGCCATCAGTGAGTCGAGTGATAGCGGCTTACCCGGGGAGCTGTTTTTT.

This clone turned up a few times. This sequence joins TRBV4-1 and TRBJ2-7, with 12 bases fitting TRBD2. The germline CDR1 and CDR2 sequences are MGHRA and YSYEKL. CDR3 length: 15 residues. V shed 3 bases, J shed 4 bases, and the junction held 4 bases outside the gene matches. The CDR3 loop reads CASSQGLAGTYEQYF. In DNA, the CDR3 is TGCGCCAGCAGCCAGGGACTAGCGGGCACATACGAGCAGTACTTC.

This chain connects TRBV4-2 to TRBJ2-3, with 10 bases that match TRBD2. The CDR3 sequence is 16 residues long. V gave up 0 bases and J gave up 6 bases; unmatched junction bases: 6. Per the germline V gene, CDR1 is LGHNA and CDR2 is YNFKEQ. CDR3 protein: CASSQELASGSDTQYF. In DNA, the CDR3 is TGTGCCAGCAGCCAAGAGTTGGCTAGCGGGAGTGATACGCAGTATTTT.

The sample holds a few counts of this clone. The CDR3 protein is CASTSRTSGSIQYF. As DNA, the CDR3 is TGTGCCAGCACCAGCCGGACTAGCGGGAGCATTCAGTACTTC. This chain uses TRBV6-4 with TRBJ2-4; 13 bases align to TRBD2. The junction had 6 bases not matched to a gene; V was cut back by 7 bases and J by 9 bases. The CDR3 length is 14 residues. Germline V gene sequence: CDR1 MRHNA, CDR2 SNTAGT.

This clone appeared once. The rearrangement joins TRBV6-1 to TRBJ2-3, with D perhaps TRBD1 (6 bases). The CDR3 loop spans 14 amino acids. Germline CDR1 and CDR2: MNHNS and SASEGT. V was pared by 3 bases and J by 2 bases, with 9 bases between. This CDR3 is CASSDGQLTDTQYF. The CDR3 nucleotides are TGTGCCAGCAGTGACGGACAGCTCACAGATACGCAGTATTTT.

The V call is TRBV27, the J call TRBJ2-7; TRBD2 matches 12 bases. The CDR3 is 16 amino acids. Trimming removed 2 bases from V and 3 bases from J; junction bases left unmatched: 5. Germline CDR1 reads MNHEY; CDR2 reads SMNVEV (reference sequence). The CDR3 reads CASSLLRLAGVYEQYF. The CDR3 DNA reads TGTGCCAGCAGTTTACTCAGACTAGCGGGAGTCTACGAGCAGTACTTC.

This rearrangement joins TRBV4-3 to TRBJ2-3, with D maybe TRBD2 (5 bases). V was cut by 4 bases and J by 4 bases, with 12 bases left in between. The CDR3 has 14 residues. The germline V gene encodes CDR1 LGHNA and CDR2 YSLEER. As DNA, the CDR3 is TGCGCCAGCAGCCTTACTAGTTCTTCAGATACGCAGTATTTT. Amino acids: CASSLTSSSDTQYF.

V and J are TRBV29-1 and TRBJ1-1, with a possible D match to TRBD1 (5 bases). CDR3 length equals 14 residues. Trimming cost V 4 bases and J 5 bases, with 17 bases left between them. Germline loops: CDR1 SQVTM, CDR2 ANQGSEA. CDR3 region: CSVATPSGGTEAFF. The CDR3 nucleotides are TGCAGCGTTGCCACCCCTAGCGGGGGGACTGAAGCTTTCTTT. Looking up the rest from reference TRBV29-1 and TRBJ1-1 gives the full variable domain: SAVISQKPSRDICQRGTSLTIQCQVDSQVTMMFWYRQQPGQSLTLIATANQGSEATYESGFVIDKFPISRPNLTFSTLTVSNMSPEDSSIYLCSVATPSGGTEAFFGQGTRLTVV.

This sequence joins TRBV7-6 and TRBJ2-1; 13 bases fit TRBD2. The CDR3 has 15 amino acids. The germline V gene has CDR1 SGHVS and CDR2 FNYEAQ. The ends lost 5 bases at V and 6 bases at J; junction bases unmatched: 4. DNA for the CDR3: TGTGCCAGCAGCCAACTAGCGGGAGGGCCCAATGAGCAGTTCTTC. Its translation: CASSQLAGGPNEQFF. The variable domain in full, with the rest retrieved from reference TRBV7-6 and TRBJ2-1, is GAGVSQSPRYKVTKRGQDVALRCDPISGHVSLYWYRQALGQGPEFLTYFNYEAQQDKSGLPNDRFSAERPEGSISTLTIQRTEQRDSAMYRCASSQLAGGPNEQFFGPGTRLTVL.

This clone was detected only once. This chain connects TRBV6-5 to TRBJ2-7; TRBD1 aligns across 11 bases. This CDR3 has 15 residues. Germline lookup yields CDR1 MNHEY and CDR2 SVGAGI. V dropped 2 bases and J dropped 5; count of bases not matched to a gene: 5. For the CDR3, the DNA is TGTGCCAGCAGTTACCCGGACAGGGGGCGCGACGAGCAGTACTTC. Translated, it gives CASSYPDRGRDEQYF.

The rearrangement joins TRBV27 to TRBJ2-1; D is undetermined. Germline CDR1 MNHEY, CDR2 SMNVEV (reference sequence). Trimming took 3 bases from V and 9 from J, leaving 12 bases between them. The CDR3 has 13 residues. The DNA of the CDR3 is TGTGCCAGCAGTTTTGCCTTGTACGGTGAGCAGTTCTTC. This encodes CASSFALYGEQFF.

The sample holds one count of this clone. The CDR3 coding sequence is TGTGCCAGCAGCTTGGTGTCACTAGCGGGAGGCACAGATACGCAGTATTTT. It translates to CASSLVSLAGGTDTQYF. The rearrangement links TRBV5-4 to TRBJ2-3, with 11 positions matching TRBD2. The CDR3 consists of 17 residues. Germline V gene sequence: CDR1 SGHNT, CDR2 YYREEE (reference sequence). Trimming at V came to 0 bases and at J to 1 base, leaving 4 bases not matched to a gene.

The CDR3 loop reads CASRTPGQGAYEQYF. The DNA of the CDR3 is TGTGCCAGTAGAACGCCGGGACAGGGGGCTTACGAGCAGTACTTC. This chain uses TRBV19 with TRBJ2-7, with 12 bases fitting TRBD1. The CDR3 has 15 amino acids. After removal of 6 bases from V and 4 bases from J, the junction contained 7 bases not matched to a gene. The germline CDR1 and CDR2 sequences are LNHDA and SQIVND (reference sequence).

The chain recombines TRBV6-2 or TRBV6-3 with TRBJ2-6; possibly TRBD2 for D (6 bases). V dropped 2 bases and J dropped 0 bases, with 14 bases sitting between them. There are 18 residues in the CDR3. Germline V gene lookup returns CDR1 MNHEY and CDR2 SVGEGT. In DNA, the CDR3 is TGTGCCAGCAGTTACCCCAGCGGGTTCTCCTCTGGGGCCAACGTCCTGACTTTC. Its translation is CASSYPSGFSSGANVLTF.

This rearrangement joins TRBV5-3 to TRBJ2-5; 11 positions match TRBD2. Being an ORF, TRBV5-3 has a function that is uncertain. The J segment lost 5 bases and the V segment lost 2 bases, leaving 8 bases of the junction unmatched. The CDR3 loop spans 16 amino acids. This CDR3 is CARSLGLAGGRETQYF. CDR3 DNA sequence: TGTGCCAGAAGCTTAGGACTAGCGGGCGGTCGGGAGACCCAGTACTTC.

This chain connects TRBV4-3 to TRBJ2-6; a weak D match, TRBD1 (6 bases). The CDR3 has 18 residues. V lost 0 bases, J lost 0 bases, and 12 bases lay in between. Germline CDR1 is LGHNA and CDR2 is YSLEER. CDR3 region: CASSQDNQGLSGANVLTF. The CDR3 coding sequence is TGCGCCAGCAGCCAAGATAACCAGGGGCTCTCTGGGGCCAACGTCCTGACTTTC.

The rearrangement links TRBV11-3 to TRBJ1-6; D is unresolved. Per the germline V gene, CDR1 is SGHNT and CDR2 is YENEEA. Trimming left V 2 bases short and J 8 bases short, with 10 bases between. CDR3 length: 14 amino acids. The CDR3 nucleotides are TGTGCCAGCAGCTTAACACCCGAGGATTCACCCCTCCACTTT. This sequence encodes CASSLTPEDSPLHF.

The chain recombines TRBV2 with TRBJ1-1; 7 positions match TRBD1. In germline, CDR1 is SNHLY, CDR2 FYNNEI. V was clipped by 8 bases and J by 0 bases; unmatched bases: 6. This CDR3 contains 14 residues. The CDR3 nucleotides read TGTGCCAGCGGCCAGGACAGGTTGAACACTGAAGCTTTCTTT. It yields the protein CASGQDRLNTEAFF.

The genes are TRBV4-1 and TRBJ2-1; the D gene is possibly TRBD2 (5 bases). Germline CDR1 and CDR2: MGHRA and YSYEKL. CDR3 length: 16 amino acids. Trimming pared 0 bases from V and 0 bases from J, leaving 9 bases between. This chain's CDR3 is CASSQESGYSYNEQFF. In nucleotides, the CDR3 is TGCGCCAGCAGCCAAGAAAGCGGATACTCCTACAATGAGCAGTTCTTC.

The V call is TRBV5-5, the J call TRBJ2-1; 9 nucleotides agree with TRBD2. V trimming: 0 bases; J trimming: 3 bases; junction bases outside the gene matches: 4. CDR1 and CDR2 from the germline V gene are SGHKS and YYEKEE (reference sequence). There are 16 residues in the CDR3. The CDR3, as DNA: TGTGCCAGCAGCTTGGCCGGGACTAGCCTCTACAATGAGCAGTTCTTC. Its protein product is CASSLAGTSLYNEQFF.

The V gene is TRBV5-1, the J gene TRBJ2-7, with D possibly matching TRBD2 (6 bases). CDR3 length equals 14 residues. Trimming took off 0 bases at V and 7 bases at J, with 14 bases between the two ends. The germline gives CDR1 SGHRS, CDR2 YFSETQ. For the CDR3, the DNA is TGCGCCAGCAGCTTGGCCCCCCGGGGGTGGGAGCAGTACTTC. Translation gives CASSLAPRGWEQYF.

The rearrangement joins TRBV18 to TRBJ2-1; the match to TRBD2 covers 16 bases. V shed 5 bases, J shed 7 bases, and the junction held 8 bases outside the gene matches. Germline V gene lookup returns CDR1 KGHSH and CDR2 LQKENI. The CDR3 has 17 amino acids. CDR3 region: CASSSGLAGGPRNEQFF. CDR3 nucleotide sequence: TGTGCCAGCTCATCGGGACTAGCGGGAGGGCCGAGAAATGAGCAGTTCTTC.

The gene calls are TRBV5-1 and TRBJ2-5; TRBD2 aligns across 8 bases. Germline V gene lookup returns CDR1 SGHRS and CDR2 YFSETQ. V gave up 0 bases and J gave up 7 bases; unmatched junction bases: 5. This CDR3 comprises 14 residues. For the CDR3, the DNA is TGCGCCAGCAGCTTGGACCGCCGGGGGGGGACCCAGTACTTC. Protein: CASSLDRRGGTQYF.